This is a list of T cell receptor beta chains from one sample in a study of cytomegalovirus exposure and HLA in healthy donors. Produced via immunoSEQ multiplex PCR; TCRdb's table is partial and in-frame only. This table holds some 150,000 clones, roughly three fifths found once. Specimen: PBMCs. The source is a woman in her thirties or forties in good health and CMV-seronegative. Both conserved end residues are part of each CDR3. D genes are given only for firm matches. Size is stated for part of the rows, as once, few or many counts, or as a class when the clone is expanded.

cdr3_aa: CASKGSLGTGPNQPQHF; cdr3_nt: TGTGCCAGTAAGGGGAGTTTGGGGACAGGGCCCAATCAGCCCCAGCATTTT; clone_size: .; j_call: TRBJ1-5; v_call: TRBV19; d_call: TRBD1
cdr3_aa: CAWRPLAGFYEQYF; cdr3_nt: TGTGCCTGGAGGCCACTAGCGGGCTTCTACGAGCAGTACTTC; clone_size: .; j_call: TRBJ2-7; v_call: TRBV30; d_call: TRBD2
cdr3_aa: CAWSVTQNTEAFF; cdr3_nt: TGTGCCTGGAGTGTAACTCAGAACACTGAAGCTTTCTTT; clone_size: .; j_call: TRBJ1-1; v_call: TRBV30; d_call: .
cdr3_aa: CSVRPRQTYEQYF; cdr3_nt: TGCAGCGTTCGGCCGAGACAGACCTACGAGCAGTACTTC; clone_size: .; j_call: TRBJ2-7; v_call: TRBV29-1; d_call: .
cdr3_aa: CASSQVDLRGSTDTQYF; cdr3_nt: TGCGCCAGCAGCCAGGTTGATCTCAGGGGGAGTACAGATACGCAGTATTTT; clone_size: .; j_call: TRBJ2-3; v_call: TRBV4-1; d_call: TRBD1
cdr3_aa: CAWGTFEGAAFF; cdr3_nt: TGTGCCTGGGGGACATTCGAGGGGGCAGCTTTCTTT; clone_size: few; j_call: TRBJ1-1; v_call: TRBV30; d_call: TRBD1
cdr3_aa: CASSLLTGGEQYF; cdr3_nt: TGTGCCAGCAGTTTATTAACAGGGGGAGAGCAGTACTTC; clone_size: .; j_call: TRBJ2-7; v_call: TRBV27; d_call: TRBD1
cdr3_aa: CASSSRDGAGAFF; cdr3_nt: TGTGCCAGTAGTTCCCGGGACGGCGCGGGGGCTTTCTTT; clone_size: .; j_call: TRBJ1-1; v_call: TRBV19; d_call: .
cdr3_aa: CATSRMEWGENYGYTF; cdr3_nt: TGTGCCACCAGCAGAATGGAGTGGGGCGAGAACTATGGCTACACCTTC; clone_size: .; j_call: TRBJ1-2; v_call: TRBV15; d_call: .
cdr3_aa: CASSLDIMAAGYTF; cdr3_nt: TGTGCCAGCAGCTTAGATATTATGGCGGCTGGCTACACCTTC; clone_size: few; j_call: TRBJ1-2; v_call: TRBV11-1; d_call: .
cdr3_aa: CASSWGVSTDTQYF; cdr3_nt: TGCGCCAGCAGCTGGGGGGTTTCCACAGATACGCAGTATTTT; clone_size: few; j_call: TRBJ2-3; v_call: TRBV5-1; d_call: .
cdr3_aa: CASSLASQGGGHTDTQYF; cdr3_nt: TGCGCCAGCAGCTTGGCGAGTCAGGGGGGAGGTCACACAGATACGCAGTATTTT; clone_size: .; j_call: TRBJ2-3; v_call: TRBV5-1; d_call: .
cdr3_aa: CASSLLPPPGQLNTEAFF; cdr3_nt: TGTGCCAGCAGCTTATTGCCCCCCCCGGGACAACTGAACACTGAAGCTTTCTTT; clone_size: .; j_call: TRBJ1-1; v_call: TRBV7-3; d_call: .
cdr3_aa: CASSLEGASSGEQYF; cdr3_nt: TGTGCCAGCAGCTTGGAGGGGGCCTCGTCGGGCGAGCAGTACTTC; clone_size: .; j_call: TRBJ2-7; v_call: TRBV5-5; d_call: TRBD1
cdr3_aa: CASSREPSSGNTIYF; cdr3_nt: TGTGCCAGCAGTAGAGAACCAAGCTCTGGAAACACCATATATTTT; clone_size: .; j_call: TRBJ1-3; v_call: TRBV6-5; d_call: .
cdr3_aa: CASSQESRHSPLHF; cdr3_nt: TGTGCCAGCAGCCAAGAATCCCGTCATTCACCCCTCCACTTT; clone_size: .; j_call: TRBJ1-6; v_call: TRBV14; d_call: .
cdr3_aa: CASSLGRAEAFF; cdr3_nt: TGTGCCAGCAGCTTGGGCAGGGCCGAAGCTTTCTTT; clone_size: .; j_call: TRBJ1-1; v_call: TRBV5-8; d_call: .
cdr3_aa: CASSLLGQGAGEQYF; cdr3_nt: TGTGCCAGCAGCCTTTTGGGACAGGGGGCGGGAGAGCAGTACTTC; clone_size: .; j_call: TRBJ2-7; v_call: TRBV7-2; d_call: TRBD1
cdr3_aa: CASSQASFRETQYF; cdr3_nt: TGCGCCAGCAGCCAAGCCTCGTTTCGAGAGACCCAGTACTTC; clone_size: few; j_call: TRBJ2-5; v_call: TRBV4-1; d_call: .
cdr3_aa: CASSLGRIRVGNTEAFF; cdr3_nt: TGTGCCAGCAGTTTGGGCCGAATCAGGGTCGGTAACACTGAAGCTTTCTTT; clone_size: once; j_call: TRBJ1-1; v_call: TRBV14; d_call: .
cdr3_aa: CASSVDQAFGYEQYF; cdr3_nt: TGTGCCAGCAGCGTAGATCAAGCCTTTGGCTACGAGCAGTACTTC; clone_size: .; j_call: TRBJ2-7; v_call: TRBV9; d_call: .
cdr3_aa: CASSLGPTGPSSPLHF; cdr3_nt: TGCGCCAGCAGCTTGGGCCCGACAGGGCCCAGCTCACCCCTCCACTTT; clone_size: .; j_call: TRBJ1-6; v_call: TRBV5-1; d_call: TRBD1
cdr3_aa: CASSPTRRGGNNEQFF; cdr3_nt: TGTGCCAGTAGCCCCACGCGGCGGGGGGGAAACAATGAGCAGTTCTTC; clone_size: .; j_call: TRBJ2-1; v_call: TRBV19; d_call: TRBD2
cdr3_aa: CASSLALAAYEQYF; cdr3_nt: TGTGCCAGCAGCTTGGCCCTAGCGGCCTACGAGCAGTACTTC; clone_size: .; j_call: TRBJ2-7; v_call: TRBV5-5; d_call: TRBD2
cdr3_aa: CASSPGQRNTDTQYF; cdr3_nt: TGTGCCAGCAGCCCCGGACAGCGGAACACAGATACGCAGTATTTT; clone_size: .; j_call: TRBJ2-3; v_call: TRBV7-6; d_call: .
cdr3_aa: CASSPRQGPASSTDTQYF; cdr3_nt: TGTGCCAGCAGCCCTCGACAGGGGCCGGCCTCCAGCACAGATACGCAGTATTTT; clone_size: .; j_call: TRBJ2-3; v_call: TRBV9; d_call: TRBD1
cdr3_aa: CASSLNGGATGELFF; cdr3_nt: TGCGCCAGCAGCTTGAACGGGGGGGCCACCGGGGAGCTGTTTTTT; clone_size: .; j_call: TRBJ2-2; v_call: TRBV5-1; d_call: TRBD2